This TCR beta chain was sequenced during a study of blood T cell repertoires in COVID-19. In the study overall: PBMCs, B-cell-depleted T cells, or T cells provided the cDNA or gDNA that made up the material.

Using immunoSEQ multiplex PCR, the repertoire was profiled, and TCRdb retains in-frame clones only, with some absent. The repertoire has about 82,000 clones, about 86% of them found once; the top ten carry 17%. CDR1 SGHTA and CDR2 FQGNSA come from the germline V gene. Deletions cut 5 bases from V and 9 bases from J, with 23 bases between. CDR3 length: 17 amino acids. J is TRBJ1-6 and V is TRBV7-2; D perhaps matches TRBD1 (6 bases). Sequences were obtained from peripheral blood. The sequence came from a woman aged 60-75 years with acute or convalescent COVID-19. The chain's CDR3 is CASSPRIAGGGSSPLHF. The CDR3 DNA follows: TGTGCCAGCAGCCCTCGTATTGCGGGGGGCGGCAGTTCACCCCTCCACTTT.